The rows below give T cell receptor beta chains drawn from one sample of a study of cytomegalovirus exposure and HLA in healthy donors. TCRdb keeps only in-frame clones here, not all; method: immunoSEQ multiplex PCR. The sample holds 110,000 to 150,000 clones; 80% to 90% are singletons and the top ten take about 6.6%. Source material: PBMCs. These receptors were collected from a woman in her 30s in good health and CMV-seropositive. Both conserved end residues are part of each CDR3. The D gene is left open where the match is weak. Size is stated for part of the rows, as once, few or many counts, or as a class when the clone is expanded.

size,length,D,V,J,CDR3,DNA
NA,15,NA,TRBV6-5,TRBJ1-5,CASSYLQAGPQPQHF,TGTGCCAGCAGTTATTTGCAGGCAGGCCCTCAGCCCCAGCATTTT
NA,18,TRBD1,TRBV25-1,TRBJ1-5,CASSELPGTGGGNQPQHF,TGTGCCAGCAGTGAACTCCCCGGGACAGGGGGCGGCAATCAGCCCCAGCATTTT
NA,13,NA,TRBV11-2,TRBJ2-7,CASSLAGFYEQYF,TGTGCCAGCTCCCTTGCAGGGTTCTACGAGCAGTACTTC
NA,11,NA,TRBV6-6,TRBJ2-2,CASTRTGELFF,TGTGCCAGCACCCGCACCGGGGAGCTGTTTTTT
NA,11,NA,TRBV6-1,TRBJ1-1,CASGRNTEAFF,TGTGCCAGCGGCAGAAACACTGAAGCTTTCTTT
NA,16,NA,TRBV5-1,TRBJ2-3,CASSFSPMTGTDTQYF,TGCGCCAGCAGCTTCTCGCCCATGACAGGCACAGATACGCAGTATTTT
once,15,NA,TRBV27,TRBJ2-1,CASSLFLADYNEQFF,TGTGCCAGCAGTTTATTCCTAGCTGACTACAATGAGCAGTTCTTC
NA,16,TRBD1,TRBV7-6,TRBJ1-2,CASSPIAGTGIDGYTF,TGTGCCAGCAGCCCGATCGCCGGGACAGGGATTGACGGCTACACCTTC
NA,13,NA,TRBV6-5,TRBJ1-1,CASSYRGGTEAFF,TGTGCCAGCAGTTATAGGGGGGGCACTGAAGCTTTCTTT
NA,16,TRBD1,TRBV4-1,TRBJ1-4,CASSQDVGTDNEKLFF,TGCGCCAGCAGCCAAGACGTAGGGACAGATAATGAAAAACTGTTTTTT
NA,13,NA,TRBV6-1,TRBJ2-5,CASRGGYWETQYF,TGTGCCAGCAGAGGCGGGTATTGGGAGACCCAGTACTTC
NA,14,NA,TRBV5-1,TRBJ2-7,CASSVTGTGDKQYF,TGCGCCAGCAGCGTAACCGGGACGGGAGACAAGCAGTACTTC
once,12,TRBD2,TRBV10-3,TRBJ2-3,CAISAGGDTQYF,TGTGCCATCAGTGCCGGGGGGGATACGCAGTATTTT
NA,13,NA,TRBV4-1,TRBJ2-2,CASTHYIAGELFF,TGCGCCAGCACCCACTATATTGCCGGGGAGCTGTTTTTT
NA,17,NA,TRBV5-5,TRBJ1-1,CASSLYSGPGANTEAFF,TGTGCCAGCAGCTTGTATTCGGGTCCTGGGGCGAACACTGAAGCTTTCTTT
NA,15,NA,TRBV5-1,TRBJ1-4,CASSLVGGVDEKLFF,TGCGCCAGCAGCTTGGTTGGGGGCGTCGATGAAAAACTGTTTTTT
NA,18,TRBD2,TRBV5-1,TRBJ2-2,CASSPPGLAGVGTGELFF,TGCGCCAGCAGCCCGCCGGGACTAGCGGGAGTGGGCACCGGGGAGCTGTTTTTT
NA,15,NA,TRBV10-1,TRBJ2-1,CASSESRGLGNEQFF,TGCGCCAGCAGTGAGTCGAGGGGACTGGGGAATGAGCAGTTCTTC
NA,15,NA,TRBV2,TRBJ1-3,CASSPRRSSGNTIYF,TGTGCCAGCAGTCCCCGACGGAGCTCTGGAAACACCATATATTTT
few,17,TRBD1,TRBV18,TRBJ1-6,CASSPNRQGSMHSPLHF,TGTGCCAGCTCACCCAACCGACAGGGATCCATGCATTCACCCCTCCACTTT
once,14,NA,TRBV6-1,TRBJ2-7,CASSEAQGSYEQYF,TGTGCCAGCAGTGAAGCTCAGGGTTCCTACGAGCAGTACTTC
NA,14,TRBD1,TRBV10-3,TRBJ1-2,CAIRDRVQGYGYTF,TGTGCCATCAGAGACAGGGTACAGGGTTATGGCTACACCTTC
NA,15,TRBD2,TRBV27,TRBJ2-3,CASSTRGGPTDTQYF,TGTGCCAGCAGTACCCGGGGGGGCCCTACAGATACGCAGTATTTT
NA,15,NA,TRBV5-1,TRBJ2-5,CASSLRQGHQETQYF,TGCGCCAGCAGCTTGCGGCAGGGTCACCAAGAGACCCAGTACTTC
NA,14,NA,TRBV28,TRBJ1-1,CASSNQTGNTEAFF,TGTGCCAGCAGTAACCAGACAGGGAACACTGAAGCTTTCTTT
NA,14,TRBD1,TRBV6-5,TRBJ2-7,CASSGGTGVYEQYF,TGTGCCAGCAGTGGAGGGACAGGGGTCTACGAGCAGTACTTC
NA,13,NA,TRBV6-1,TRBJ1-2,CASRGRGGDGYTF,TGTGCCAGCAGGGGCAGGGGCGGCGATGGCTACACCTTC
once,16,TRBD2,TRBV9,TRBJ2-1,CASSVVGEGRLNEQFF,TGTGCCAGCAGCGTAGTGGGGGAGGGAAGGCTCAATGAGCAGTTCTTC
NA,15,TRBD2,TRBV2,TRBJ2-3,CASKRREGSTDTQYF,TGTGCCAGCAAGAGGAGGGAGGGATCCACAGATACGCAGTATTTT
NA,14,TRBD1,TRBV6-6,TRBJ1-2,CASRTGARDYGYTF,TGTGCCAGCAGAACAGGGGCTAGGGACTATGGCTACACCTTC
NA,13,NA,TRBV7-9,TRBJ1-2,CASRREGDYGYTF,TGTGCCAGCAGAAGGGAAGGGGACTATGGCTACACCTTC